Following are 12 T cell receptor beta chains from one sample sequenced in a study of T cell responses to AZD1222 COVID-19 vaccine. Data came from immunoSEQ multiplex PCR; TCRdb stores just in-frame clones and leaves some out. Seen here are 100,000 to 150,000 clones, about 94% observed once, and the top ten hold 5.5% to 8%. Sample: peripheral blood, taken on day 0 of AZD1222 vaccination. These receptors originate from an adult in good health.

The J gene is TRBJ2-1, the V gene TRBV6-6; no clear D gene. Germline V CDR1 and CDR2: MNHNY, SVGAGI (reference sequence). This CDR3 has 11 residues. Trimming shortened V by 7 bases and J by 6 bases, and 7 bases separated the two germline ends. The CDR3 DNA sequence: TGTGCCAGCATATACCTCAATGAGCAGTTCTTC. Translated, it gives CASIYLNEQFF.

The V gene is TRBV20-1, the J gene TRBJ1-1; perhaps TRBD1 as D (5 bases). The CDR3 is 11 residues long. Per the germline V gene, CDR1 is DFQATT and CDR2 is SNEGSKA (reference sequence). V was cut by 5 bases and J by 3 bases, with 7 bases left in between. CDR3: CSASQDTEAFF. CDR3 in DNA: TGCAGTGCTTCACAGGACACTGAAGCTTTCTTT.

The J gene is TRBJ1-1, the V gene TRBV7-6; D uncertain. Germline CDR1 is SGHVS and CDR2 is FNYEAQ. Trimming shortened V by 2 bases and J by 1 base, and 8 bases separated the two germline ends. This CDR3 comprises 14 residues. CDR3 DNA sequence: TGTGCCAGCAGCTTATCATTTTCGAACACTGAAGCTTTCTTT. It codes for CASSLSFSNTEAFF.

The chain recombines TRBV29-1 with TRBJ1-4; 7 bases are shared with TRBD1. The CDR3 runs to 13 residues. The V gene's germline CDR1 is SQVTM and CDR2 ANQGSEA. J gave up 2 bases and V 6 bases, and 3 bases lay outside the gene matches. The CDR3 sequence: CSVRGLTNEKLFF. The CDR3 DNA reads TGCAGCGTCAGGGGGTTGACTAATGAAAAACTGTTTTTT.

The chain uses TRBV6-5 and TRBJ2-2; D perhaps matches TRBD1 (6 bases). V lost 2 bases to trimming and J lost 4 bases, with 11 bases between them. Per germline, CDR1 MNHEY and CDR2 SVGAGI. The CDR3 runs to 15 residues. The CDR3 protein is CASSYGGAGTGELFF. The CDR3, as DNA: TGTGCCAGCAGTTACGGGGGCGCGGGCACCGGGGAGCTGTTTTTT.

The genes are TRBV2 and TRBJ1-2; 7 bases agree with TRBD1. The CDR3 sequence is 14 residues long. Germline V gene sequence: CDR1 SNHLY, CDR2 FYNNEI. J gave up 6 bases and V 2 bases, and 6 bases lay outside the gene matches. The CDR3 nucleotides are TGTGCCAGCAGTGAATTGGGGACAGTTGATGGCTACACCTTC. Translating gives CASSELGTVDGYTF.

Only a few counts were recorded for this clone. This chain joins TRBV28 and TRBJ2-1; 12 bases map to TRBD2. CDR3 length: 18 residues. J was trimmed by 7 bases and V by 6 bases; bases with no gene match: 16. Per the germline V gene, CDR1 is MDHEN and CDR2 is SYDVKM. CDR3 region: CASRGGTSGFVVRNEQFF. In DNA form, the CDR3 reads TGTGCCAGCAGGGGAGGGACTAGCGGGTTTGTAGTTAGGAATGAGCAGTTCTTC.

This chain uses TRBV27 with TRBJ2-3; D gene uncertain. CDR3 length: 14 amino acids. CDR1 is MNHEY and CDR2 is SMNVEV in the germline V gene (reference sequence). Trimming took off 3 bases at V and 0 bases at J, with 7 bases between the two ends. The CDR3 sequence is CASSFYSSTDTQYF. The CDR3 nucleotides are TGTGCCAGCAGTTTCTATTCTAGCACAGATACGCAGTATTTT.

This chain joins TRBV6-2 or TRBV6-3 and TRBJ2-2; D gene unclear. Trimming stripped 0 bases from V and 8 bases from J, with 10 bases between. The germline CDR1 and CDR2 sequences are MNHEY and SVGEGT. This CDR3 contains 14 residues. The CDR3 protein is CASSYSARTGELFF. CDR3 bases: TGTGCCAGCAGTTACTCGGCCAGGACGGGGGAGCTGTTTTTT.

The rearrangement links TRBV5-8 to TRBJ1-2; possibly TRBD1 for D (6 bases). Trimming took 4 bases from V and 1 from J, leaving 14 bases between them. Looked up from germline, CDR1 is SGHTS and CDR2 is YDEGEE. This CDR3 is 15 amino acids long. CDR3 sequence (DNA): TGTGCCAGCAGCGTGACAGGACCAAATAACTATGGCTACACCTTC. It translates to CASSVTGPNNYGYTF.

V usage is TRBV4-2 and J usage is TRBJ1-2; maybe TRBD1 (5 bases). Germline V gives CDR1 LGHNA, CDR2 YNFKEQ. V lost 3 bases and J 1 base, leaving 9 bases between the germline ends. The CDR3 runs to 14 residues. The chain's CDR3 is CASSQDKFNYGYTF. The CDR3, as DNA: TGTGCCAGCAGCCAGGACAAGTTTAACTATGGCTACACCTTC.

The V and J genes are TRBV6-5 and TRBJ2-7, with D perhaps TRBD1 (6 bases). The CDR3 runs to 16 residues. Germline V gene lookup returns CDR1 MNHEY and CDR2 SVGAGI. Trimming left V 2 bases short and J 2 bases short, with 16 bases between. Here the CDR3 DNA reads TGTGCCAGCAGTTACCCCGAATCGACAGGCGCCTACGAGCAGTACTTC. Amino acids: CASSYPESTGAYEQYF.